Sequencing of this T cell receptor beta chain was carried out in a study of T cell clones after liver transplantation. Study-wide results and caveats: Graft donor-reactive T cells possibly entered the graft instead of undergoing deletion. Donor-reactive sequences fell more than third party-reactive ones, suggesting partial deletion.

The repertoire was sequenced with immunoSEQ multiplex PCR; TCRdb's copy has only in-frame clones and lacks some. In the table there are roughly 70,000 clones, 80% of which are singletons. Details on this clone: Its antigen remains unidentified.

Germline CDR1 is MNHNY and CDR2 is SVGAGI (reference sequence). The J segment lost 2 bases and the V segment lost 2 bases, leaving 3 bases of the junction unmatched. The CDR3 has 14 residues. This TCR derives from a human donor who received a liver transplant. This specimen was CD4+ T cells from blood, taken before liver transplant. The rearrangement uses TRBV6-6 and TRBJ2-7, with 7 bases lining up with TRBD2. Here the CDR3 reads CASSYGGTTYEQYF. The CDR3 coding sequence is TGTGCCAGCAGTTACGGGGGGACTACCTACGAGCAGTACTTC.